What follows are 16 T cell receptor beta chains derived from one specimen sequenced in a study of blood T cell repertoires in COVID-19. Clones were read by immunoSEQ multiplex PCR, and TCRdb kept only the in-frame ones, dropping some. The data contain 80,000 to 100,000 clones, about 86% of them singletons. Material: peripheral blood. The source is a woman older than 75 in a cohort sampled during active or convalescent COVID-19.

V gene TRBV21-1 combines with J gene TRBJ1-1. TRBV21-1 is noted as a pseudogene. This CDR3 has 15 amino acids. DNA of the CDR3: TGTGCCAGCAGCAAAGACCCCGGGGTTGAGGGGGGGGCTTTCTTT. Encoded protein: CASSKDPGVEGGAFF.

The J gene is TRBJ1-6, the V gene TRBV25-1; D might be TRBD1 (6 bases). Germline V CDR1 and CDR2: MGHDK, SYGVNS. V lost 3 bases and J 11 bases, leaving 17 bases between the germline ends. CDR3 size: 15 residues. CDR3 sequence reads: CASSDPDRLGPPLHF. For the CDR3, the DNA is TGTGCCAGCAGTGATCCCGACAGGCTTGGTCCACCCCTCCACTTT.

This clone was counted a few times. The chain uses TRBV6-5 and TRBJ1-2; no clear D gene. The germline CDR1 and CDR2 sequences are MNHEY and SVGAGI. The CDR3 extends over 13 amino acids. The V end was cut by 4 bases, the J end by 3 bases, with 9 bases between. CDR3: CASSSTPDYGYTF. Written as DNA, the CDR3 is TGTGCCAGCAGTTCCACGCCGGACTATGGCTACACCTTC.

The V gene is TRBV4-1, the J gene TRBJ2-1, with 14 bases matching TRBD2. V gave up 0 bases and J gave up 7 bases; unmatched junction bases: 8. CDR1 and CDR2 (germline): MGHRA, YSYEKL. CDR3 length: 18 residues. CDR3 protein: CASSQEGTSGRFGNEQFF. The CDR3 DNA sequence: TGCGCCAGCAGCCAAGAGGGGACTAGCGGGAGATTTGGAAATGAGCAGTTCTTC.

The chain combines TRBV5-3 with TRBJ2-7; 9 nucleotides line up with TRBD2. TRBV5-3 is an ORF, and what it does is uncertain. The CDR3 has 16 amino acids. V lost 3 bases, J lost 9 bases, and 16 bases stayed unmatched. In nucleotides, the CDR3 is TGTGCCAGAAGCTCGGAGCGGGAGGCCCTCCTTCTGGGGCAGTACGTC. Its protein is CARSSEREALLLGQYV.

The V gene is TRBV7-9, the J gene TRBJ1-2, with 11 bases fitting TRBD1. After removal of 5 bases from V and 3 bases from J, the junction contained 8 bases not matched to a gene. Germline loops: CDR1 SEHNR, CDR2 FQNEAQ (reference sequence). This CDR3 is 16 amino acids long. As DNA, the CDR3 is TGTGCCAGCAGCCGCACCGGACAGGGGGCTTACTATGGCTACACCTTC. Amino acids: CASSRTGQGAYYGYTF.

The count of this clone is one. The chain has TRBV6-6 and TRBJ2-2; 12 bases map to TRBD2. The ends lost 7 bases at V and 3 bases at J; junction bases unmatched: 3. Germline values: CDR1 MNHNY, CDR2 SVGAGI (reference sequence). The CDR3 runs 15 residues. CDR3 sequence (DNA): TGTGCCAGCACGACTAGCGGGAGAGACACCGGGGAGCTGTTTTTT. This translates into CASTTSGRDTGELFF.

The chain joins TRBV29-1 to TRBJ2-7; the match to TRBD1 covers 10 bases. The CDR3 is made up of 13 amino acids. With 6 bases clipped from V and 2 bases from J, the junction kept 4 bases outside the gene matches. The germline gives CDR1 SQVTM, CDR2 ANQGSEA. CDR3: CSVDGQGAYEQYF. The CDR3 DNA reads TGCAGCGTAGACGGACAGGGGGCCTACGAGCAGTACTTC.

The chain has TRBV20-1 and TRBJ2-1, with TRBD2 matching over 10 bases. The J segment lost 0 bases and the V segment lost 3 bases, leaving 5 bases of the junction unmatched. Germline loops: CDR1 DFQATT, CDR2 SNEGSKA (reference sequence). This CDR3 region has 16 residues. In nucleotides, the CDR3 is TGCAGTGCTAGTTCCGGACTAGCGGACTCCTACAATGAGCAGTTCTTC. Amino acid sequence: CSASSGLADSYNEQFF.

The gene calls are TRBV12-5 and TRBJ2-4; unclear D gene. V lost 1 base to trimming and J lost 1 base, with 11 bases between them. Per germline, CDR1 LGHNT and CDR2 FRNRAP. The CDR3 is 16 amino acids. The CDR3 sequence is CASGLAGREAKNIQYF. In nucleotides, the CDR3 is TGTGCTAGTGGTTTGGCGGGTCGTGAGGCCAAAAACATTCAGTACTTC.

In this sample, this clone turned up once. V is TRBV9 and J is TRBJ1-1, with D tentatively TRBD1 (6 bases). CDR3 length equals 15 residues. Per germline, CDR1 SGDLS and CDR2 YYNGEE. V lost 0 bases, J lost 4 bases, and 13 bases lay in between. CDR3 coding DNA: TGTGCCAGCAGCGTAGACCCGGACAGAACCACTGAAGCTTTCTTT. Protein product: CASSVDPDRTTEAFF.

V is TRBV3-1 (or the pseudogene TRBV3-2) and J is TRBJ2-5, with 12 positions matching TRBD2. V dropped 0 bases and J dropped 1; count of bases not matched to a gene: 6. Germline CDR1 LGHDT, CDR2 YNNKEL (reference sequence). This CDR3 spans 18 amino acids. The CDR3 spells CASSQDVGLAGPQETQYF. DNA of the CDR3: TGTGCCAGCAGCCAAGATGTCGGACTAGCGGGGCCCCAAGAGACCCAGTACTTC.

The chain couples TRBV5-1 to TRBJ2-2; D not resolved. The V end lost 0 bases, the J end lost 6 bases, and 9 bases lay between the germline ends. This CDR3 spans 14 amino acids. In germline, CDR1 is SGHRS, CDR2 YFSETQ. CDR3 sequence (DNA): TGCGCCAGCAGCTTGGTGGCAATTGCCGGGGAGCTGTTTTTT. It encodes CASSLVAIAGELFF.

The rearrangement joins TRBV7-2 to TRBJ1-5; TRBD1 aligns across 7 bases. V trimming: 1 base; J trimming: 4 bases; junction bases outside the gene matches: 10. The CDR3 is 17 amino acids. Germline-derived CDR1 and CDR2 are SGHTA and FQGNSA. The DNA for the CDR3 is TGTGCCAGCAGCTTAGGAGCGACAGGGACTGTGAATCAGCCCCAGCATTTT. Its protein product is CASSLGATGTVNQPQHF.

Turning to this clone: Germline and junction disagree at one end, which may indicate a read error. The rearrangement uses TRBV18 and TRBJ1-2, with 11 bases identical to TRBD1. In germline, CDR1 is KGHSH, CDR2 LQKENI. The CDR3 spans 13 residues. CDR3 sequence: CASSLSRDRGLNF. In DNA, the CDR3 is TGTGCCAGCTCACTTTCCCGGGACAGGGGGTTGAACTTC.

The chain combines TRBV28 with TRBJ1-5; D might be TRBD1 (5 bases). The CDR3 is 15 amino acids. CDR1 MDHEN and CDR2 SYDVKM come from the germline V gene. The V end was cut by 3 bases, the J end by 3 bases, with 12 bases between. The CDR3 protein is CASSLGGSYNQPQHF. The CDR3 region has the DNA TGTGCCAGCAGTTTGGGGGGATCTTACAATCAGCCCCAGCATTTT.